The rows below give T cell receptor beta chains drawn from one sample of a study of blood T cells in healthy people across ages. From the 5' RACE reads, TCRdb called clonotypes with MiXCR, one entry per CDR3 protein. The sample contains around 620,000 distinct CDR3 sequences, about 25% of which appear only once. The specimen was blood. The receptors here all came from a woman in her 70s in good health. The CDR3 runs from the conserved cysteine through the conserved F or W. Fields, in order: J gene, V gene, clone size, D gene, CDR3 DNA, CDR3 protein. The D gene is left open where the match is weak. Clone size is given for some rows only: seen once, a few or many times, or a class if the clone is expanded.

J: TRBJ1-6; V: TRBV9; size: .; D: .; DNA: TGTGCCAGCAGCGCCGGACTGGGGGTGGCCCATAATTCACCCCTCCACTTT; CDR3: CASSAGLGVAHNSPLHF
J: TRBJ2-7; V: TRBV21-1; size: few; D: .; DNA: TGTGCCAGCAGCAAAGTCCCAGGGCCCCTCCCCTACGAGCAGTACTTC; CDR3: CASSKVPGPLPYEQYF
J: TRBJ2-5; V: TRBV6-2/TRBV6-3; size: few; D: .; DNA: TGTGCCAGCGGCCCTTCCGTCCGGAGTTCTCAGCAGTACTTC; CDR3: CASGPSVRSSQQYF
J: TRBJ2-5; V: TRBV3-1; size: few; D: TRBD1; DNA: TGTGCCAGCAGCTCGACAGGGGTACTGTTCTTC; CDR3: CASSSTGVLFF
J: TRBJ1-3; V: TRBV29-1; size: .; D: .; DNA: TGCAGCGTTGAAGTAGGATCCCGGCACACTGGAAACACCATATATTTT; CDR3: CSVEVGSRHTGNTIYF
J: TRBJ2-1; V: TRBV5-1; size: .; D: .; DNA: TGCGCCAGCAGCTCTACTAGTCCCCACAATGAGCAGTTCTTC; CDR3: CASSSTSPHNEQFF
J: TRBJ1-3; V: TRBV4-2; size: many; D: .; DNA: TGTGCCAGCAGCCCCTCTGGAAACACCATATATTTT; CDR3: CASSPSGNTIYF
J: TRBJ1-2; V: TRBV25-1; size: .; D: .; DNA: TGTGCCAGCAGATTGGATTCTAATCGCTACACCTTC; CDR3: CASRLDSNRYTF
J: TRBJ2-5; V: TRBV29-1; size: many; D: .; DNA: TGCAGCGGGGGGGGCCGACAGTTAAAGACCCAGTACTTC; CDR3: CSGGGRQLKTQYF
J: TRBJ2-7; V: TRBV5-6; size: few; D: .; DNA: TGTGCCAGCAGCCCACAGGGCACGTACAACGAGCAGTACTTC; CDR3: CASSPQGTYNEQYF
J: TRBJ1-3; V: TRBV25-1; size: .; D: .; DNA: TGTGCCAGCAGTGGGCACGGGACTGGAAACACCATATATTTT; CDR3: CASSGHGTGNTIYF
J: TRBJ2-7; V: TRBV7-2; size: .; D: TRBD2; DNA: TGTGCCAGCAGCTTAACCCCGCTAGCGGGAGCACTCTACGAGCAGTACTTC; CDR3: CASSLTPLAGALYEQYF
J: TRBJ2-2; V: TRBV6-5; size: few; D: TRBD2; DNA: TGTGCCAGCAGTTACTCGATTATTGGACTAGCGGGGGCCAATACCGGGGAGCTGTTTTTT; CDR3: CASSYSIIGLAGANTGELFF
J: TRBJ2-3; V: TRBV20-1; size: .; D: TRBD2; DNA: TGCAGTGCGAGTAGCGGGGACCTCTCGTATACGCAGTATTTT; CDR3: CSASSGDLSYTQYF
J: TRBJ2-5; V: TRBV5-1; size: .; D: .; DNA: TGCGCCAGCCAGGAAGGGCCCCAAGAGACCCAGTACTTC; CDR3: CASQEGPQETQYF
J: TRBJ2-7; V: TRBV7-9; size: few; D: .; DNA: TGTGCCAGCAGCCTAACTCAGGGGACCCACGAGCAGTACTTC; CDR3: CASSLTQGTHEQYF
J: TRBJ2-3; V: TRBV5-1; size: .; D: .; DNA: TGCGCCAGCAGCCCACTATCCCTCTTGGATACGCAGTATTTT; CDR3: CASSPLSLLDTQYF
J: TRBJ2-1; V: TRBV20-1; size: few; D: .; DNA: TGCAGTGCACCTGGACTCAGCAATGAGCAGTTCTTC; CDR3: CSAPGLSNEQFF
J: TRBJ1-2; V: TRBV12-3/TRBV12-4; size: few; D: TRBD1; DNA: TGTGCCAGCGGGGGAGGGACAGAACTATCGGGTGGCTACACCTTC; CDR3: CASGGGTELSGGYTF
J: TRBJ1-6; V: TRBV3-1; size: few; D: .; DNA: TGTGCCAGCAGCCAAGGCGTCGCACCCCTCCACTTT; CDR3: CASSQGVAPLHF
J: TRBJ2-3; V: TRBV5-1; size: .; D: TRBD2; DNA: TGCGCCAGCAGCGGCGGACTAGCGGGGGTAACAGATACGCAGTATTTT; CDR3: CASSGGLAGVTDTQYF
J: TRBJ1-2; V: TRBV25-1; size: .; D: TRBD1; DNA: TGTGCCAGCCAGGGACAGGCAAGAGGCTACACCTTC; CDR3: CASQGQARGYTF
J: TRBJ1-1; V: TRBV5-1; size: .; D: .; DNA: TGCGCCAGCAGTTTTGGGGGCCTCGGGACTGAAGCTTTCTTT; CDR3: CASSFGGLGTEAFF
J: TRBJ1-5; V: TRBV2; size: few; D: .; DNA: TGTGCCAGCAGCGAAAGGAGCCTTGGCAATCAGCCCCAGCATTTT; CDR3: CASSERSLGNQPQHF
J: TRBJ2-1; V: TRBV6-2/TRBV6-3; size: .; D: .; DNA: TGTGCCAGCAGTCCCCGGAAAAGTGGGGCGATCAATGAGCAGTTCTTC; CDR3: CASSPRKSGAINEQFF
J: TRBJ2-5; V: TRBV7-8; size: few; D: .; DNA: TGTGCCAGCAGCATACGACAAGAGACCCAGTACTTC; CDR3: CASSIRQETQYF
J: TRBJ2-3; V: TRBV4-3; size: few; D: .; DNA: TGCGCCAGCAGCCAAGAGATGGGGGGCCTAGGAACGCAGTATTTT; CDR3: CASSQEMGGLGTQYF
J: TRBJ2-1; V: TRBV6-2/TRBV6-3; size: .; D: .; DNA: TGTGCCAGCAGTATTATCAATGAGCAGTTCTTC; CDR3: CASSIINEQFF
J: TRBJ1-2; V: TRBV30; size: few; D: .; DNA: TGTGCCTGGAGCGCCCTGGGTATCACTAACTATGGCTACACCTTC; CDR3: CAWSALGITNYGYTF
J: TRBJ1-2; V: TRBV7-2; size: .; D: TRBD1; DNA: TGTGCCAGCAGCTCGCGACAGGGGGCGACGACTGGCTACACCTTC; CDR3: CASSSRQGATTGYTF
J: TRBJ1-1; V: TRBV5-1; size: few; D: .; DNA: TGCGCCAGCAGCTTGATTCCGGGGGCAGATACTGAAGCTTTCTTT; CDR3: CASSLIPGADTEAFF
J: TRBJ2-3; V: TRBV5-1; size: .; D: .; DNA: TGCGCCAGCAGCTTGAGAGGCGGTACTAGCACAGATACGCAGTATTTT; CDR3: CASSLRGGTSTDTQYF
J: TRBJ2-2; V: TRBV7-2; size: few; D: .; DNA: TGTGCCGGCAGCTACGTTGGACACACCGGGGAGCTGTTTTTT; CDR3: CAGSYVGHTGELFF
J: TRBJ2-6; V: TRBV6-5; size: .; D: .; DNA: TGTGCCAGTAGGGGGAATGGTGGGGCCAACGTCCTGACTTTC; CDR3: CASRGNGGANVLTF
J: TRBJ2-3; V: TRBV7-2; size: .; D: .; DNA: TGTGCCAGCAGCTCTACATCAAACCTAGATACGCAGTATTTT; CDR3: CASSSTSNLDTQYF
J: TRBJ1-6; V: TRBV2; size: .; D: .; DNA: TGTGCCAGCAACAGCGTTAATAATTCACCCCTCCACTTT; CDR3: CASNSVNNSPLHF
J: TRBJ1-1; V: TRBV29-1; size: .; D: .; DNA: TGCAGCGTCGCCTGGGGGGGGAACACTGAAGCTTTCTTT; CDR3: CSVAWGGNTEAFF
J: TRBJ2-5; V: TRBV3-1; size: few; D: TRBD2; DNA: TGTGCCAGCAGCACCCGGACTAGTGGGGAGACCCAGTACTTC; CDR3: CASSTRTSGETQYF
J: TRBJ1-6; V: TRBV20-1; size: .; D: .; DNA: TGCAGTGCTAGAGGGGTCGGTTATAATTCACCCCTCCACTTT; CDR3: CSARGVGYNSPLHF
J: TRBJ1-4; V: TRBV5-1; size: few; D: TRBD1; DNA: TGCGCCAGCAGCTCCAGGGGGTGGCCAACTAATGAAAAACTGTTTTTT; CDR3: CASSSRGWPTNEKLFF
J: TRBJ2-1; V: TRBV20-1; size: .; D: .; DNA: TGCAGTGCTTCCCCGGGCGTTGGGGAGCAGTTCTTC; CDR3: CSASPGVGEQFF
J: TRBJ2-1; V: TRBV6-5; size: .; D: TRBD2; DNA: TGTGCCAGCAGGACTAGCGGGGGGAACTACAATGAGCAGTTCTTC; CDR3: CASRTSGGNYNEQFF
J: TRBJ2-1; V: TRBV5-5; size: many; D: TRBD2; DNA: TGTGCCAGCAGCCCCGGGACTAGCGGGGGGATGCCGTCCTTC; CDR3: CASSPGTSGGMPSF
J: TRBJ2-7; V: TRBV20-1; size: .; D: .; DNA: TGCAGTGCTAGACCTAACTGGGCAGATACCTACGAGCAGTACTTC; CDR3: CSARPNWADTYEQYF
J: TRBJ1-2; V: TRBV5-1; size: .; D: .; DNA: TGCGCCAGCAGCCGGAGATCTGGGACAATTGATTCTGGCTACACCTTC; CDR3: CASSRRSGTIDSGYTF
J: TRBJ2-5; V: TRBV12-3/TRBV12-4; size: .; D: .; DNA: TGTGCCAGCAACATGGGCCCCATGGGGACCCAGTACTTC; CDR3: CASNMGPMGTQYF
J: TRBJ1-2; V: TRBV4-2; size: few; D: TRBD1; DNA: TGTGCCAGCAGCCAAGATTATAGAGGGGGCGTCTATGGCTACACCTTC; CDR3: CASSQDYRGGVYGYTF
J: TRBJ2-1; V: TRBV2; size: few; D: TRBD2; DNA: TGTGCCAGCAGTGGGGCGGGGGTATCCTACAATGAGCAGTTCTTC; CDR3: CASSGAGVSYNEQFF
J: TRBJ2-2; V: TRBV6-1; size: few; D: .; DNA: TGTGCCAGCAGGGCGACCGGGGAGCTGTTTTTT; CDR3: CASRATGELFF
J: TRBJ1-2; V: TRBV6-1; size: .; D: .; DNA: TGTGCCAGCAGTGAGGACAGCCTCTTTGGCTATGGCTACACCTTC; CDR3: CASSEDSLFGYGYTF
J: TRBJ2-5; V: TRBV6-5; size: .; D: .; DNA: TGTGCCAGCAGTTACCCTTTGACCCAGTACTTC; CDR3: CASSYPLTQYF
J: TRBJ2-6; V: TRBV6-1; size: .; D: .; DNA: TGTGCCAGCAGCCCAGTGAGTTCTGGGGCCAACGTCCTGACTTTC; CDR3: CASSPVSSGANVLTF
J: TRBJ1-5; V: TRBV29-1; size: few; D: TRBD1; DNA: TGCAGCGTTGCCATCCAGGGGGGACCCGAGCAGCCCCAGCATTTT; CDR3: CSVAIQGGPEQPQHF
J: TRBJ2-1; V: TRBV5-4; size: .; D: TRBD2; DNA: TGTGCCAGCAGCTTGGGAGGTGCGGGGGGGCTCGGTAACAATGAGCAGTTCTTC; CDR3: CASSLGGAGGLGNNEQFF
J: TRBJ2-1; V: TRBV15; size: once; D: TRBD2; DNA: TGTGCCACCAGCAGAGAAGGAGCGGGGTACCTCTTTGAGCAGTTCTTC; CDR3: CATSREGAGYLFEQFF
J: TRBJ1-6; V: TRBV20-1; size: few; D: .; DNA: TGCAGTGCTAGAGTGGCGATACAGAATTCACCCCTCCACTTT; CDR3: CSARVAIQNSPLHF
J: TRBJ2-7; V: TRBV5-1; size: .; D: .; DNA: TGCGCCAGCAGCGCTCCGGGGAATGGGTCCTACGAGCAGTACTTC; CDR3: CASSAPGNGSYEQYF